This section outlines one T cell receptor beta chain sequence together with its context. Its antigen is undetermined. The same CDR3 also results from other DNA sequences found in this sample. This sample stems from a study of OX40 agonist ivuxolimab in advanced cancers. About the study: Across the patients, intravenous ivuxolimab was delivered every 2 weeks at 0.01 to 10 mg/kg. Points from the study as a whole: At 0.1 to 3.0 mg/kg, clonal expansion of CD4+ and CD8+ blood T cells had occurred by week 6.

Produced via immunoSEQ multiplex PCR; TCRdb's table is partial and in-frame only. The sample includes 40,000 or so clones, approximately 90% of them seen just once. The CDR3 is made up of 12 amino acids. The germline CDR1 and CDR2 sequences are SEHNR and FQNEAQ (reference sequence). V lost 5 bases and J 8 bases, leaving 9 bases between the germline ends. Patients were ineligible given autoimmune disease history or systemic immunosuppression. The receptor was isolated from an adult with an advanced solid tumor such as melanoma, head and neck, liver or kidney cancer. The sample consisted of CD4+ or CD8+ T cells sorted from blood, taken in a trial of the OX40 agonist ivuxolimab. The chain links TRBV7-9 to TRBJ1-4; D is uncertain. The CDR3 sequence is CASSPQGEKLFF. The CDR3 bases are TGTGCCAGCAGCCCCCAAGGGGAAAAACTGTTTTTT.